The 13 T cell receptor beta chains below were found in one sample sequenced in a study of T cells in Graves' hyperthyroidism and ophthalmopathy. Amplified regions were TCR beta CDR3 sequences from RNA transcripts. With the HTBI primer set, the TCR CDR3 went through a first round of RT-PCR. TCRdb ran MiXCR on the multiplex PCR reads and lists one entry per CDR3 protein. The data contain 380,000 or so distinct CDR3 sequences, roughly 14% of them singletons. The sequenced sample was blood. The source of these receptors is a woman in her twenties or thirties with Graves' hyperthyroidism.

This chain joins TRBV29-1 and TRBJ1-2; D is uncertain. The CDR3 runs to 13 residues. Germline V gene sequence: CDR1 SQVTM, CDR2 ANQGSEA. V was shortened by 0 bases and J by 3 bases, with 8 bases between the two germline ends. Written as DNA, the CDR3 is TGCAGCGTTGAAGATCTAGGCGACTATGGCTACACCTTC. This sequence encodes CSVEDLGDYGYTF.

In this sample, this clonotype turned up many times. V gene TRBV2 combines with J gene TRBJ2-5; TRBD2 agrees at 9 bases. The germline V gene has CDR1 SNHLY and CDR2 FYNNEI. After removal of 3 bases from V and 5 bases from J, the junction contained 13 bases not matched to a gene. The CDR3 is 17 amino acids. CDR3: CASSDSAGGPFGETQYF. CDR3 coding DNA: TGTGCCAGCAGTGATTCGGCGGGAGGGCCGTTTGGGGAGACCCAGTACTTC.

This clonotype was counted between two and nine times. The J gene is TRBJ1-2, the V gene TRBV28; D is ambiguous. V shed 4 bases and J shed 4 bases, with 19 bases lying between them. Germline CDR1 and CDR2: MDHEN and SYDVKM. The CDR3 sequence is 16 residues long. The CDR3 bases are TGTGCCAGCAGTTACCCTCCCCCACTCCATAGCTATGGCTACACCTTC. This translates into CASSYPPPLHSYGYTF.

This clonotype showed up many times. The chain combines TRBV2 with TRBJ1-5; tentatively, D is TRBD1 (6 bases). In germline, CDR1 is SNHLY, CDR2 FYNNEI. CDR3 length equals 15 residues. Trimming shortened V by 4 bases and J by 1 base, and 11 bases separated the two germline ends. CDR3 in amino acids: CASSAEDSSNQPQHF. The CDR3 coding sequence is TGTGCCAGCAGTGCTGAGGACAGCAGCAATCAGCCCCAGCATTTT.

There are many counts of this clonotype. The chain joins TRBV24-1 to TRBJ1-1; TRBD1 matches 7 bases. Germline trimming cut 4 bases from V and 11 bases from J; bases unmatched to any gene: 6. This CDR3 is 12 amino acids long. Looked up from germline, CDR1 is KGHDR and CDR2 is SFDVKD. The CDR3 DNA follows: TGTGCCACCAGTGACCCGGGACAGCGGGCTTTCTTT. Translated: CATSDPGQRAFF.

There are a few counts of this clonotype. The CDR3, as DNA: TGTGCCAGCTCTCTACCGGGACTCAACTACTACGAGCAGTACTTC. This codes for CASSLPGLNYYEQYF. V usage is TRBV18 and J usage is TRBJ2-7; TRBD2 is a possible D gene (6 bases). The CDR3 spans 15 residues. Per germline, CDR1 KGHSH and CDR2 LQKENI. Trimming cost V 6 bases and J 3 bases, with 18 bases left between them. Full variable domain (outside the CDR3, taken from reference TRBV18 and TRBJ2-7): NAGVMQNPRHLVRRRGQEARLRCSPMKGHSHVYWYRQLPEEGLKFMVYLQKENIIDESGMPKERFSAEFPKEGPSILRIQQVVRGDSAAYFCASSLPGLNYYEQYFGPGTRLTVT.

The chain uses TRBV9 and TRBJ2-2; D not certain. Trimming took off 4 bases at V and 5 bases at J, with 9 bases between the two ends. Germline V gives CDR1 SGDLS, CDR2 YYNGEE. The CDR3 length is 13 residues. CDR3 in amino acids: CASSPPRTGELFF. DNA of the CDR3: TGTGCCAGCAGCCCCCCTAGGACCGGGGAGCTGTTTTTT.

This clonotype was seen many times. The chain couples TRBV11-2 to TRBJ2-5; D might be TRBD2 (6 bases). CDR3 length equals 15 residues. Deletions cut 1 base from V and 3 bases from J, with 12 bases between. Germline V lookup: CDR1 SGHAT, CDR2 FQNNGV. The CDR3 region has the DNA TGTGCCAGCAGCTTAGGAGGGACTCGAGAAGAGACCCAGTACTTC. Translated: CASSLGGTREETQYF.

This clonotype was counted many times. The gene calls are TRBV30 and TRBJ2-7; possible D gene TRBD1, 6 bases. Germline V gene lookup returns CDR1 GTSNPN and CDR2 SVGIG (reference sequence). V was clipped by 2 bases and J by 6 bases, with 14 bases between them. This CDR3 is built from 13 residues. The CDR3 DNA reads as TGTGCCTGGAGTCGGGACATGGGCCTCGAGCAGTACTTC. Translation: CAWSRDMGLEQYF.

This clonotype was counted at least ten times. The rearrangement joins TRBV24-1 to TRBJ2-7; TRBD2 matches 13 bases. V lost 8 bases and J lost 4; bases outside the gene matches: 4. The CDR3 extends over 14 amino acids. CDR1 KGHDR and CDR2 SFDVKD come from the germline V gene. The CDR3 DNA reads as TGTGCCACCATTGGGACTAGCGGGAAATACGAGCAGTACTTC. Amino acid sequence: CATIGTSGKYEQYF.

This clonotype was counted many times. The chain is built from TRBV5-4 and TRBJ2-3; tentatively, D is TRBD1 or TRBD2 (6 bases each). V was cut by 2 bases and J by 5 bases, with 15 bases left in between. The CDR3 spans 15 residues. Germline V gives CDR1 SGHNT, CDR2 YYREEE (reference sequence). CDR3 DNA: TGTGCCAGCAGCTTTGGGCCCGGAGGGGGAGATACGCAGTATTTT. Its translation: CASSFGPGGGDTQYF.

This clonotype showed up just a few times. A junction end diverges from the germline sequence, so it may reflect a read error. The chain combines TRBV10-3 with TRBJ1-5; 8 bases fit TRBD1. Germline V gene sequence: CDR1 ENHRY, CDR2 SYGVKD. The CDR3 extends over 15 amino acids. CDR3 residues: CAINEGTGGSQPQHF. The CDR3, as DNA: TGTGCCATCAATGAGGGGACAGGTGGCAGTCAGCCCCAGCATTTT.

The rearrangement uses TRBV27 and TRBJ1-5; D is uncertain. The ends were cut back, 1 base at V and 8 bases at J, with 12 bases in the middle. CDR3 size: 14 residues. The germline gives CDR1 MNHEY, CDR2 SMNVEV (reference sequence). CDR3 residues: CASSLFTGLEPQHF. The CDR3 DNA follows: TGTGCCAGCAGTTTATTTACCGGGTTGGAGCCCCAGCATTTT.